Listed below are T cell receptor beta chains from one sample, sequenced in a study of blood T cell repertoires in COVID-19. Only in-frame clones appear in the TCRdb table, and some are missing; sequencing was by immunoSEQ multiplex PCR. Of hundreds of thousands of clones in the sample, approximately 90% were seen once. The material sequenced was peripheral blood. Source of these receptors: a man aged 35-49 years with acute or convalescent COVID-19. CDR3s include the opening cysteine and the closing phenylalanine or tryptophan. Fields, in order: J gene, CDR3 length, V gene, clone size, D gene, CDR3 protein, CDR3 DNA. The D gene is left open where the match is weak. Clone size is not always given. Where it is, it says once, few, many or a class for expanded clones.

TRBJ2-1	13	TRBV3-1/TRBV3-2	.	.	CASSQTLANEQFF	TGTGCCAGCAGCCAAACATTAGCGAACGAGCAGTTCTTC
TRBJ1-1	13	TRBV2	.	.	CASSVDSVTEAFF	TGTGCCAGCAGTGTGGACAGTGTAACTGAAGCTTTCTTT
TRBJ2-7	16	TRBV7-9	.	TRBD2	CASSSRGGATPYEQYF	TGTGCCAGCAGCTCCCGGGGGGGGGCGACCCCCTACGAGCAGTACTTC
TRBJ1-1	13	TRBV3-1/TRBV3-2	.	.	CASSPTGRMGAFF	TGTGCCAGCAGCCCGACAGGTCGTATGGGAGCTTTCTTT
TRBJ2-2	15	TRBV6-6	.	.	CASSYVRGTPGELFF	TGTGCCAGCAGTTACGTCAGGGGAACACCCGGGGAGCTGTTTTTT
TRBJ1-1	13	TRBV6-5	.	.	CASRWALNTEAFF	TGTGCCAGCAGATGGGCGTTGAACACTGAAGCTTTCTTT
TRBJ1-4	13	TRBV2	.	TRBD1	CASSGTGVGKLFF	TGTGCCAGCAGTGGGACAGGGGTCGGAAAACTGTTTTTT
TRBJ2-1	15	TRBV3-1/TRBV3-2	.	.	CASSQDPAGYNEQFF	TGTGCCAGCAGCCAAGACCCAGCGGGTTACAATGAGCAGTTCTTC
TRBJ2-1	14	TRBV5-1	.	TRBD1	CASSLGQGYNEQFF	TGCGCCAGCAGCTTGGGACAGGGGTACAATGAGCAGTTCTTC
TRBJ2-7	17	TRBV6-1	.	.	CASSEEGVGGLGYEQYF	TGTGCCAGCAGTGAAGAGGGTGTAGGAGGTTTAGGGTACGAGCAGTACTTC
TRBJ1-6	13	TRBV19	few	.	CASTLVGNSPLHF	TGTGCCAGTACCCTAGTCGGTAATTCACCCCTCCACTTT
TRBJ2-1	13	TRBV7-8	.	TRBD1	CASSSESGTGLFF	TGTGCCAGCAGCTCCGAAAGTGGGACAGGTTTGTTCTTC
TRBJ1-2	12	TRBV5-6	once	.	CASSEDIYGYTF	TGTGCCAGCAGTGAGGACATTTATGGCTACACCTTC
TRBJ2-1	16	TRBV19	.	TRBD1	CASSPRDRGVGNEQFF	TGTGCCAGTAGTCCCCGGGACAGGGGGGTGGGCAATGAGCAGTTCTTC
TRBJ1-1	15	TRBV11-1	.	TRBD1	CASSFGDRKNTEAFF	TGTGCCAGCAGCTTCGGGGACAGAAAGAACACTGAAGCTTTCTTT
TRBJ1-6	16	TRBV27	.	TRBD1	CASSPWKGAKYSPLHF	TGTGCCAGCAGTCCCTGGAAGGGGGCTAAGTATTCACCCCTCCACTTT
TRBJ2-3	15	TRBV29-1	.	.	CSTTSQGFSTDTQYF	TGCAGCACCACATCACAGGGTTTTTCCACAGATACGCAGTATTTT
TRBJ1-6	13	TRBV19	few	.	CASREGFGSPLHF	TGTGCCAGCCGGGAGGGGTTCGGTTCACCCCTCCACTTT
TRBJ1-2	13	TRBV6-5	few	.	CASSRGGLRGYTF	TGTGCCAGTAGCCGTGGGGGCTTGCGAGGCTACACCTTC
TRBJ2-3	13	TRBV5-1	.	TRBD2	CATSRGGTDTQYF	TGCGCCACTTCCCGGGGGGGGACAGATACGCAGTATTTT
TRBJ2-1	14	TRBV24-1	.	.	CATSDSQVGDEQFF	TGTGCCACCAGTGATTCCCAGGTGGGTGATGAGCAGTTCTTC
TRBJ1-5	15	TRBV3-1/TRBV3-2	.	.	CASSQGGGFGQPQHF	TGTGCCAGCAGCCAAGGGGGCGGCTTCGGGCAGCCCCAGCATTTT
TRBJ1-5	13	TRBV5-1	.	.	CASSVEVRGPQHF	TGCGCCAGCAGCGTGGAAGTCCGGGGGCCCCAGCATTTT
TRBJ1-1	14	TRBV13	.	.	CASSYRTVSGEAFF	TGTGCCAGCAGCTATCGGACAGTGTCGGGTGAAGCTTTCTTT
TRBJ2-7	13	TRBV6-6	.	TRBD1	CASRLDRSHEQYF	TGTGCCAGCAGGTTGGACAGGAGTCACGAGCAGTACTTC
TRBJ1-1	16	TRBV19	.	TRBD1	CASSIGTGGASAEAFF	TGTGCCAGTAGTATAGGGACAGGGGGCGCGTCTGCTGAAGCTTTCTTT
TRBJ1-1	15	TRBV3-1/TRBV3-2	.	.	CASSARQSLNTEAFF	TGTGCCAGCAGCGCCCGACAGAGTTTGAACACTGAAGCTTTCTTT
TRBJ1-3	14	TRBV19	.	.	CASSLRVSGNTIYF	TGTGCCAGTAGTCTCAGGGTCTCTGGAAACACCATATATTTT
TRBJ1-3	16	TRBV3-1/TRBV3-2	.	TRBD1	CASSQDSTGRGNTIYF	TGTGCCAGCAGCCAAGATTCGACAGGGAGGGGAAACACCATATATTTT
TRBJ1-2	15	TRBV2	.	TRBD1	CASSPDRGVSYGYTF	TGTGCCAGCAGCCCGGACAGGGGAGTATCCTATGGCTACACCTTC
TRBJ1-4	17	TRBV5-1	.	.	CASSLVPIGGTNEKLFF	TGCGCCAGCAGCTTGGTGCCCATCGGAGGGACTAATGAAAAACTGTTTTTT
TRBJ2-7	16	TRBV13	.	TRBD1	CASSQWERTGEHEQYF	TGTGCCAGCAGCCAGTGGGAACGGACAGGGGAGCACGAGCAGTACTTC
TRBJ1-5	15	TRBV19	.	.	CASSSEDSFNQPQHF	TGTGCCAGTAGTTCCGAGGACAGTTTCAATCAGCCCCAGCATTTT
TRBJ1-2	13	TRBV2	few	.	CASGGVETYGYTF	TGTGCCAGCGGGGGGGTCGAAACCTATGGCTACACCTTC
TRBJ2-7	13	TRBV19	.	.	CASSTEASYEQYF	TGTGCCAGTAGTACCGAGGCCTCCTACGAGCAGTACTTC
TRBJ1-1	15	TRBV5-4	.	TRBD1	CASIQWGTGPTEAFF	TGTGCCAGCATCCAATGGGGGACAGGGCCCACTGAAGCTTTCTTT
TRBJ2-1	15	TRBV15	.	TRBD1	CATTAGQGGYNEQFF	TGTGCCACCACCGCCGGACAGGGAGGATACAATGAGCAGTTCTTC
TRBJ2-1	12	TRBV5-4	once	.	CASSLWRGSGVF	TGTGCCAGCAGCTTGTGGCGGGGATCTGGGGTCTTC
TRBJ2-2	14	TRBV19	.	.	CASSLTGSRRELFF	TGTGCCAGTAGTCTGACAGGAAGCAGGAGGGAGCTGTTTTTT
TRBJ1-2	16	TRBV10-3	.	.	CAISDDRTAGNHGYTF	TGTGCCATCAGTGACGATAGGACAGCCGGAAATCATGGCTACACCTTC
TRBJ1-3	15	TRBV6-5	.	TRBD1	CASSRQGRSGNTIYF	TGTGCCAGCAGCCGACAGGGGCGGTCTGGAAACACCATATATTTT
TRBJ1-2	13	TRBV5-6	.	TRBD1	CASSWTGRDGYTF	TGTGCCAGCAGTTGGACAGGGAGAGATGGCTACACCTTC
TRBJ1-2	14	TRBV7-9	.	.	CASSLDNLWSGYTF	TGTGCCAGCAGCCTAGACAATCTCTGGAGTGGCTACACCTTC
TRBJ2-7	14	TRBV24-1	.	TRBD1	CATSDPGGNYEQYF	TGTGCCACCAGTGACCCAGGGGGCAACTACGAGCAGTACTTC
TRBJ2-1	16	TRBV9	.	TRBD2	CASSVIWTSGGNEQFF	TGTGCCAGCAGCGTAATTTGGACTAGCGGGGGAAATGAGCAGTTCTTC
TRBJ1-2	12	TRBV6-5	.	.	CASRGIDYGYTF	TGTGCCTCCAGGGGAATCGACTATGGCTACACCTTC
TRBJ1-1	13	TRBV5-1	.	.	CASSLKLDTEAFF	TGCGCCAGCAGCCTTAAACTGGACACTGAAGCTTTCTTT
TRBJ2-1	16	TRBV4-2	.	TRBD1	CASSQDRDRDYNEQFF	TGTGCCAGCAGCCAAGACCGGGACAGGGACTACAATGAGCAGTTCTTC
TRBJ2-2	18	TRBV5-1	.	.	CASSTQGFPGVNTGELFF	TGCGCCAGCAGTACGCAAGGCTTCCCCGGGGTAAACACCGGGGAGCTGTTTTTT
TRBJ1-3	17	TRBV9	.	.	CASSPRGHRAAGNTIYF	TGTGCCAGCAGCCCTCGCGGCCACAGGGCTGCTGGAAACACCATATATTTT
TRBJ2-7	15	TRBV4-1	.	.	CASSHSRSTYYEQYF	TGCGCCAGCAGCCATTCTAGATCAACCTACTACGAGCAGTACTTC
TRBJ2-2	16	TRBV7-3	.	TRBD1	CASSPLGTGNTGELFF	TGTGCCAGCAGCCCACTTGGGACAGGGAATACCGGGGAGCTGTTTTTT